These 23 T cell receptor beta chains were all obtained from the same sample, sequenced in a study of CD8 T cells in ankylosing spondylitis. TCRdb passed the 5' RACE reads through MiXCR, listing each CDR3 protein once. Of some 37,000 distinct CDR3 sequences detected, roughly 12% appear once; the ten largest clones hold about a third. The source material was synovial fluid, either unsorted or a sorted T cell fraction (not recorded which). These receptor sequences come from a male donor with ankylosing spondylitis.

This rearrangement joins TRBV29-1 to TRBJ2-1, with 9 bases matching TRBD2. Germline values: CDR1 SQVTM, CDR2 ANQGSEA. The J segment lost 8 bases and the V segment lost 0 bases, leaving 14 bases of the junction unmatched. This CDR3 comprises 17 residues. This chain's CDR3 is CSVEDLKYGTSIHEQFF. The CDR3 DNA reads as TGCAGCGTTGAAGATCTTAAATATGGGACTAGCATCCATGAGCAGTTCTTC.

This clonotype has a count of ten or more. The V gene is TRBV28, the J gene TRBJ2-5, with 9 bases aligning to TRBD1. Losses at the gene ends were 5 bases for V and 0 bases for J; bases not matched to a gene: 4. Germline CDR1 and CDR2: MDHEN and SYDVKM. The length of the CDR3 is 15 residues. Written as DNA, the CDR3 is TGTGCCAGCAGTCTCGGGACAGGGCACCAAGAGACCCAGTACTTC. It specifies CASSLGTGHQETQYF.

This clonotype has only a few counts. This chain links TRBV19 with TRBJ1-1; 8 nucleotides match TRBD1. The CDR3 has 13 residues. The germline V gene has CDR1 LNHDA and CDR2 SQIVND (reference sequence). With 11 bases clipped from V and 3 bases from J, the junction kept 8 bases outside the gene matches. In nucleotides, the CDR3 is TGTGCCGCCCACCCCAGGGGGCACACTGAAGCTTTCTTT. Protein sequence: CAAHPRGHTEAFF.

This clonotype was seen a few times. The chain recombines TRBV6-5 with TRBJ2-7; D remains ambiguous. This CDR3 is 15 amino acids long. Trimming stripped 0 bases from V and 3 bases from J, with 12 bases between. Germline CDR1 and CDR2: MNHEY and SVGAGI. The CDR3 nucleotides are TGTGCCAGCAGTTACTCGAATAGGGCACTCTACGAGCAGTACTTC. It specifies CASSYSNRALYEQYF.

This chain uses TRBV6-2 or TRBV6-3 with TRBJ2-7; 7 bases are a match to TRBD2. CDR3 length: 15 residues. The germline CDR1 and CDR2 sequences are MNHEY and SVGEGT. Trimming removed 0 bases from V and 0 bases from J; junction bases left unmatched: 2. The CDR3 region has the DNA TGTGCCAGCAGTTACTCGGGCGGGAGCTCCTACGAGCAGTACTTC. Its translation: CASSYSGGSSYEQYF.

This clonotype was detected only a few times. This chain links TRBV15 with TRBJ2-6; D uncertain. CDR1 and CDR2 (germline): LNHNV, YYDKDF (reference sequence). The CDR3 runs 20 residues. With 0 bases removed from V and 1 base from J, the gap between germline ends came to 19 bases. The CDR3 protein is CATSRDLVPGDGSGANVLTF. CDR3 DNA: TGTGCCACCAGCAGAGACTTGGTTCCCGGAGATGGTTCTGGGGCCAACGTCCTGACTTTC. Full variable domain (outside the CDR3, taken from reference TRBV15 and TRBJ2-6): DAMVIQNPRYQVTQFGKPVTLSCSQTLNHNVMYWYQQKSSQAPKLLFHYYDKDFNNEADTPDNFQSRRPNTSFCFLDIRSPGLGDTAMYLCATSRDLVPGDGSGANVLTFGAGSRLTVL.

V usage is TRBV27 and J usage is TRBJ2-1; 16 positions match TRBD2. Germline V gene lookup returns CDR1 MNHEY and CDR2 SMNVEV (reference sequence). The V segment lost 3 bases and the J segment 9 bases; nucleotides outside the gene matches: 2. This CDR3 has 15 residues. DNA for the CDR3: TGTGCCAGCAGTTTCGGGACTAGCGGGGGGGGTGAGCAGTTCTTC. Its protein product is CASSFGTSGGGEQFF.

This clonotype came up many times. The chain couples TRBV28 to TRBJ2-3, with 9 bases matching TRBD2. Germline values: CDR1 MDHEN, CDR2 SYDVKM. This CDR3 spans 16 amino acids. After removal of 6 bases from V and 6 bases from J, the junction contained 13 bases not matched to a gene. The CDR3 DNA sequence: TGTGCCAGCAGCCCACCCTCAGCGGGGGGCATGGATACGCAGTATTTT. It specifies CASSPPSAGGMDTQYF.

The V and J genes are TRBV4-3 and TRBJ2-2; possibly TRBD2 for D (5 bases). CDR1 is LGHNA, CDR2 YSLEER, per germline. This CDR3 comprises 14 residues. V was clipped by 4 bases and J by 4 bases, with 10 bases between them. The CDR3 spells CASSLSGGTGELFF. In DNA, the CDR3 is TGCGCCAGCAGCCTAAGCGGTGGCACCGGGGAGCTGTTTTTT.

This clonotype appeared once. The rearrangement links TRBV12-5 to TRBJ2-3; D is uncertain. This CDR3 has 12 amino acids. V lost 6 bases to trimming and J lost 6 bases, with 10 bases between them. CDR1 is LGHNT and CDR2 is FRNRAP in the germline V gene. CDR3: CASGFNIDTQYF. The CDR3 nucleotides read TGTGCTAGTGGCTTCAATATCGATACGCAGTATTTT.

The CDR3 region is CASSQVPFRDTQYF. In nucleotides, the CDR3 is TGCGCCAGCAGCCAAGTTCCTTTTCGAGATACGCAGTATTTT. The gene calls are TRBV4-1 and TRBJ2-3; D ambiguous. Germline lookup yields CDR1 MGHRA and CDR2 YSYEKL. CDR3 length: 14 residues. Trimming took 1 base from V and 5 from J, leaving 10 bases between them.

This clonotype was seen more than once but under ten times. The chain has TRBV5-5 and TRBJ1-1, with a possible D match to TRBD1 (5 bases). Trimming stripped 3 bases from V and 8 bases from J, with 11 bases between. CDR1 SGHKS and CDR2 YYEKEE come from the germline V gene (reference sequence). The CDR3 is 12 amino acids. The CDR3 sequence is CASSSRTWEAFF. The DNA of the CDR3 is TGTGCCAGCAGCTCGAGGACATGGGAAGCTTTCTTT.

The chain has TRBV7-3 and TRBJ2-5; a possible D gene is TRBD2 (7 bases). V dropped 4 bases and J dropped 4 bases, with 16 bases sitting between them. Per the germline V gene, CDR1 is SGHTA and CDR2 is FQGTGA. The CDR3 totals 15 residues. The CDR3 is CASSSSGGGGETQYF. CDR3 sequence (DNA): TGTGCCAGCAGCTCCTCTGGCGGGGGCGGAGAGACCCAGTACTTC.

The V gene is TRBV4-2, the J gene TRBJ2-3; D is perhaps TRBD2 (7 bases). Germline CDR1 reads LGHNA; CDR2 reads YNFKEQ. Trimming removed 1 base from V and 5 bases from J, with 16 bases in between. This CDR3 is built from 16 residues. The CDR3 sequence is CASSQAGRGHLDTQYF. The CDR3 DNA reads as TGTGCCAGCAGCCAAGCAGGGCGGGGGCACTTAGATACGCAGTATTTT.

At least ten counts were recorded for this clonotype. The chain couples TRBV11-2 to TRBJ1-1, with 7 bases lining up with TRBD1. V was pared by 5 bases and J by 0 bases, with 6 bases of the junction left unmatched. Germline lookup yields CDR1 SGHAT and CDR2 FQNNGV. The CDR3 contains 15 residues. CDR3 amino acids: CASSPRDSLNTEAFF. The CDR3 region has the DNA TGTGCCAGCAGCCCCCGGGACAGCTTGAACACTGAAGCTTTCTTT. The variable domain in full, completed from reference TRBV11-2 and TRBJ1-1, reads EAGVAQSPRYKIIEKRQSVAFWCNPISGHATLYWYQQILGQGPKLLIQFQNNGVVDDSQLPKDRFSAERLKGVDSTLKIQPAKLEDSAVYLCASSPRDSLNTEAFFGQGTRLTVV.

This clonotype was found a few times. This sequence joins TRBV3-1 and TRBJ1-2; D remains ambiguous. CDR1 is LGHDT, CDR2 YNNKEL, per germline (reference sequence). The ends were cut back, 0 bases at V and 4 bases at J, with 12 bases in the middle. The CDR3 covers 15 residues. This CDR3 is CASSQDVGSAYGYTF. In DNA form, the CDR3 reads TGTGCCAGCAGCCAAGATGTGGGGTCTGCCTATGGCTACACCTTC.

Many counts were recorded for this clonotype. The chain is built from TRBV7-9 and TRBJ2-2; 8 bases agree with TRBD1. CDR1 and CDR2 (germline): SEHNR, FQNEAQ (reference sequence). The CDR3 covers 16 residues. The trim removed 5 bases at V and 0 bases at J, leaving 5 bases unmatched. Written as DNA, the CDR3 is TGTGCCAGCAGCCACAGGGACAGGCCGAACACCGGGGAGCTGTTTTTT. Residues: CASSHRDRPNTGELFF.

This sequence joins TRBV12-3 or TRBV12-4 and TRBJ2-4; 10 bases are shared with TRBD1. CDR3 length equals 14 residues. J gave up 8 bases and V 5 bases, and 6 bases lay outside the gene matches. The CDR3 spells CASSDPGTGDIQYF. The CDR3 nucleotides read TGTGCCAGCAGTGACCCGGGGACAGGGGACATTCAGTACTTC.

The chain uses TRBV5-1 and TRBJ2-7; D uncertain. V was clipped by 5 bases and J by 1 base, with 10 bases between them. Germline lookup yields CDR1 SGHRS and CDR2 YFSETQ. This CDR3 has 13 amino acids. In DNA form, the CDR3 reads TGCGCCAGCAGTGCGGTAGGGTCCTACGAGCAGTACTTC. This codes for CASSAVGSYEQYF.

The chain combines TRBV12-3 or TRBV12-4 with TRBJ2-3, with a possible D match to TRBD2 (5 bases). Trimming took off 7 bases at V and 7 bases at J, with 9 bases between the two ends. The CDR3 covers 11 residues. This chain's CDR3 is CASTRGYTQYF. CDR3 coding DNA: TGTGCCAGCACTCGCGGGTATACGCAGTATTTT.

The V call is TRBV15, the J call TRBJ2-2, with D tentatively TRBD1 (6 bases). Trimming stripped 6 bases from V and 4 bases from J, with 15 bases between. The CDR3 covers 15 residues. Germline values: CDR1 LNHNV, CDR2 YYDKDF (reference sequence). CDR3 protein: CATRRPTGSTGELFF. CDR3 nucleotide sequence: TGTGCCACCAGGCGACCTACAGGGTCCACCGGGGAGCTGTTTTTT. Complete variable domain (other parts from reference TRBV15 and TRBJ2-2): DAMVIQNPRYQVTQFGKPVTLSCSQTLNHNVMYWYQQKSSQAPKLLFHYYDKDFNNEADTPDNFQSRRPNTSFCFLDIRSPGLGDTAMYLCATRRPTGSTGELFFGEGSRLTVL.

This chain's CDR3 is CASGGTDTDTQYF. DNA for the CDR3: TGTGCCAGCGGGGGGACAGACACAGATACGCAGTATTTT. This rearrangement joins TRBV6-2 or TRBV6-3 to TRBJ2-3; D possibly corresponds to TRBD1 (7 bases). This CDR3 is 13 amino acids long. In germline, CDR1 is MNHEY, CDR2 SVGEGT. The V gene lost 8 bases and the J gene lost 2 bases, with 11 bases spanning the gap.

The V and J genes are TRBV9 and TRBJ1-2; D ambiguous. Per germline, CDR1 SGDLS and CDR2 YYNGEE. With 0 bases removed from V and 0 bases from J, the gap between germline ends came to 6 bases. The CDR3 sequence is 14 residues long. CDR3 bases: TGTGCCAGCAGCGTAGGGGCAGCTAACTATGGCTACACCTTC. Translated, it gives CASSVGAANYGYTF.